The rows below give T cell receptor beta chains drawn from one sample of a study of T cells in Graves' hyperthyroidism and ophthalmopathy. TCRdb re-called the multiplex PCR reads with MiXCR, one entry per CDR3 protein. The sample lists 350,000 or so distinct CDR3 sequences; approximately 18% were seen once. The sequencing input was blood. The receptor source for this set is a middle-aged woman with Graves' ophthalmopathy. Both conserved end residues are part of each CDR3. D genes are given only for firm matches. Clone size is not always given. Where it is, it says once, few, many or a class for expanded clones.

many | TRBJ2-1 | TRBV25-1 | - | CASSEYGGRNEQFF | TGTGCCAGCAGTGAATATGGGGGACGGAATGAGCAGTTCTTC
many | TRBJ1-5 | TRBV6-1 | - | CASSETDSQILPQHF | TGTGCCAGCAGTGAAACGGACAGCCAAATCTTGCCCCAGCATTTT
many | TRBJ2-7 | TRBV4-3 | - | CASSQRAGYEQYF | TGCGCCAGCAGCCAACGGGCCGGCTACGAGCAGTACTTC
once | TRBJ1-1 | TRBV19 | TRBD1 | CASSHAGQTNTEAFF | TGTGCCAGTAGCCATGCGGGACAGACGAACACTGAAGCTTTCTTT
many | TRBJ2-5 | TRBV2 | TRBD2 | CASVRRAGGPSETQYF | TGTGCCAGCGTGAGGAGGGCGGGAGGGCCCAGTGAGACCCAGTACTTC
few | TRBJ2-7 | TRBV6-1 | - | CASTEQVYEQSF | TGTGCCAGCACTGAACAGGTCTACGAGCAGTCCTTC
many | TRBJ1-5 | TRBV28 | TRBD1 | CASSRDSLSTQPQHF | TGTGCCAGCAGTAGGGACAGCCTATCAACCCAGCCCCAGCATTTT
many | TRBJ2-2 | TRBV5-1 | - | CASSLDFLTGAGELFF | TGCGCCAGCAGCTTGGATTTCCTCACCGGGGCCGGGGAGCTGTTTTTT
many | TRBJ2-5 | TRBV10-3 | TRBD1 | CAIAGTVQETQYF | TGTGCCATCGCAGGGACAGTACAAGAGACCCAGTACTTC
- | TRBJ1-2 | TRBV11-2 | TRBD1 | CASSRGGPKMSGYGYTF | TGTGCCAGCAGCAGAGGGGGCCCAAAAATGAGTGGCTATGGCTACACCTTC
many | TRBJ2-5 | TRBV2 | TRBD2 | CASGFGTSAEETQYF | TGTGCCAGCGGCTTCGGGACTAGCGCAGAAGAGACCCAGTACTTC
many | TRBJ2-7 | TRBV28 | - | CASSSPAASSYEQYF | TGTGCCAGCAGTTCGCCAGCCGCCAGCTCCTACGAGCAGTACTTC
many | TRBJ1-2 | TRBV7-8 | TRBD1 | CASRAKPGTGGDYGYTF | TGTGCCAGCAGGGCCAAACCTGGGACAGGGGGCGACTATGGCTACACCTTC
many | TRBJ2-4 | TRBV29-1 | TRBD2 | CNLDSAGEAKNIQYF | TGCAACCTTGACTCAGCGGGAGAGGCCAAAAACATTCAGTACTTC
many | TRBJ2-7 | TRBV6-1 | - | CASRIGRLESYEQYF | TGTGCCAGCAGAATCGGTAGACTGGAAAGCTACGAGCAGTACTTC